The clone carrying this TCR beta chain was seen a handful of times. What it binds is unknown. This sample stems from a study of beta chain features in type 1 diabetes. There are 12 residues in the CDR3. CDR1 SEHNR and CDR2 FQNEAQ come from the germline V gene (reference sequence). Trimming shortened V by 4 bases and J by 4 bases, and 7 bases separated the two germline ends. Study-level results: Diminished insertions and augmented deletions at VDJ junctions characterized type 1 diabetes patients.

TCRB transcripts that were expressed got sequenced, as all of the isolated RNA had been reverse transcribed. The repertoire was sequenced with immunoSEQ multiplex PCR; TCRdb's copy has only in-frame clones and lacks some. The table includes around 300,000 clones, around 15% detected once. The clonotype originates from a young man in good health. Sequencing was carried out using central memory CD4+ T cells from blood. This rearrangement joins TRBV7-9 to TRBJ1-1; D possibly corresponds to TRBD1 (5 bases). The CDR3 coding sequence is TGTGCCAGCAGCTCAGGGATCACTGAAGCTTTCTTT. The encoded protein is CASSSGITEAFF.